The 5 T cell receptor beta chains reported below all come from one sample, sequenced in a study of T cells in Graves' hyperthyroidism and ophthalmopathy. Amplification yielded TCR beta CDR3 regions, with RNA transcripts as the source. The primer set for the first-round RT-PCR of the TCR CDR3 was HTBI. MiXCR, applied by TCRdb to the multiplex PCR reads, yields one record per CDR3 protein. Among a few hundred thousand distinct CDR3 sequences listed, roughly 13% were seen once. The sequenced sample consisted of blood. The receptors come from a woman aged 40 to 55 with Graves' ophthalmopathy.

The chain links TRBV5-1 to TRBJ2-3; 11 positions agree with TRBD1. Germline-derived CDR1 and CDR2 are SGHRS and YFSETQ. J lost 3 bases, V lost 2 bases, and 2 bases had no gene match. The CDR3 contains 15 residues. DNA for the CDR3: TGCGCCAGCAGCTTCCGGGACAGGGGGACAGATACGCAGTATTTT. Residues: CASSFRDRGTDTQYF.

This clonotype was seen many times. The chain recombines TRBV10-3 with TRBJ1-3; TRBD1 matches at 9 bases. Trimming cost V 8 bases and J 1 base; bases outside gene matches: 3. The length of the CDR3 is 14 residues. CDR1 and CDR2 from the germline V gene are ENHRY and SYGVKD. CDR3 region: CAIRGTGSGNTIYF. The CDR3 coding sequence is TGTGCCATCCGAGGGACAGGGTCTGGAAACACCATATATTTT.

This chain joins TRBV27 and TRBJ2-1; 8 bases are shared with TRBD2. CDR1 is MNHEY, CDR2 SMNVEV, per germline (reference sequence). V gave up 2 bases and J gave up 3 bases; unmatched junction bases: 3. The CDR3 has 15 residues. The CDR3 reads CASSLNSGNYNEQFF. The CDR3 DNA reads TGTGCCAGCAGTTTAAATAGCGGGAACTACAATGAGCAGTTCTTC.

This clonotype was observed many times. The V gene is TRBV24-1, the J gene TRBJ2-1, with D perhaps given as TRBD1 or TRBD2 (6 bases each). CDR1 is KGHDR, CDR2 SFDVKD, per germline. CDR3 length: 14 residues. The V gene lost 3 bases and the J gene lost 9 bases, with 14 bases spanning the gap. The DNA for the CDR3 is TGTGCCACCAGTGATGGGACTGGGGGCGGTGAGCAGTTCTTC. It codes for CATSDGTGGGEQFF.

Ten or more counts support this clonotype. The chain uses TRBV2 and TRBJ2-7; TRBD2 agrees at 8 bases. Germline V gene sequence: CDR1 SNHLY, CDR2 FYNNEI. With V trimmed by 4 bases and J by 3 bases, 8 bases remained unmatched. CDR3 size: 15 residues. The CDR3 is CASSVGAGGIYEQYF. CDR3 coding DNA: TGTGCCAGCAGTGTTGGGGCGGGGGGAATCTACGAGCAGTACTTC.